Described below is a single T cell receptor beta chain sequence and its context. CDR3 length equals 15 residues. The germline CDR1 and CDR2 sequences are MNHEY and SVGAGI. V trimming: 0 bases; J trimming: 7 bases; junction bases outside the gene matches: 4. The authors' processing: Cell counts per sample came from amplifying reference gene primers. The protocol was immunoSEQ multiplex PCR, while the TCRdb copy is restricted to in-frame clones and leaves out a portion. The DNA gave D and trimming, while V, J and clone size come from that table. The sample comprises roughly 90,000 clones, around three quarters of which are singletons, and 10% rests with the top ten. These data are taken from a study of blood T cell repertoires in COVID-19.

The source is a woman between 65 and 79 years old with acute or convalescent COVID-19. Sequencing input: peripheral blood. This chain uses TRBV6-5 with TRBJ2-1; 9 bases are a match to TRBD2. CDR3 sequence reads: CASSYSRGGGNEQFF. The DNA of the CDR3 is TGTGCCAGCAGTTACTCGCGGGGGGGCGGGAATGAGCAGTTCTTC.